The 21 T cell receptor beta chains below all came from one sample that was sequenced in a study of OX40 agonist ivuxolimab in advanced cancers. This table comes from immunoSEQ multiplex PCR, and its TCRdb copy is limited to in-frame clones, with some not included. The table includes around 46,000 clones, 82% detected once. The material was CD4+ or CD8+ T cells sorted from blood, obtained in a trial of the OX40 agonist ivuxolimab. The receptors shown here come from an adult with an advanced solid tumor such as melanoma, head and neck, liver or kidney cancer.

V usage is TRBV18 and J usage is TRBJ1-1; tentative D call: TRBD1 (6 bases). CDR1 is KGHSH and CDR2 is LQKENI in the germline V gene. The ends were cut back, 1 base at V and 5 bases at J, with 14 bases in the middle. CDR3 size: 15 residues. The CDR3 loop reads CASSPRGGQGTEAFF. Written as DNA, the CDR3 is TGTGCCAGCTCACCACGGGGGGGGCAGGGGACTGAAGCTTTCTTT.

The chain employs TRBV30 and TRBJ2-1; the D is unclear. The CDR3 covers 13 residues. Germline values: CDR1 GTSNPN, CDR2 SVGIG (reference sequence). The V end was cut by 0 bases, the J end by 9 bases, with 12 bases between. The CDR3 is CAWSVQINSEQFF. CDR3 bases: TGTGCCTGGAGTGTCCAAATTAACAGTGAGCAGTTCTTC.

This clone is labeled as medium-sized. At the DNA level, this CDR3 is encoded by other sequences in the same sample as well. V gene TRBV19 combines with J gene TRBJ1-6; D is possibly TRBD1 (5 bases). Trimming stripped 4 bases from V and 7 bases from J, with 14 bases between. The CDR3 has 15 amino acids. Germline CDR1 LNHDA, CDR2 SQIVND (reference sequence). CDR3 sequence (DNA): TGTGCCAGTAGTAACGGGGGATGGGGAAATTCACCCCTCCACTTT. Protein product: CASSNGGWGNSPLHF. Using reference TRBV19 and TRBJ1-6 for the parts outside the CDR3, the full variable domain is DGGITQSPKYLFRKEGQNVTLSCEQNLNHDAMYWYRQDPGQGLRLIYYSQIVNDFQKGDIAEGYSVSREKKESFPLTVTSAQKNPTAFYLCASSNGGWGNSPLHFGNGTRLTVT.

This chain joins TRBV7-8 and TRBJ2-2; 10 bases match TRBD2. The CDR3 is made up of 17 amino acids. Germline-derived CDR1 and CDR2 are SGHVS and FQNEAQ. V lost 6 bases and J lost 5; bases outside the gene matches: 12. The CDR3, as DNA: TGTGCCAGCAGTAATAATATCGGACTAGCGGTTACCGGGGAGCTGTTTTTT. Translation: CASSNNIGLAVTGELFF.

The chain is built from TRBV27 and TRBJ1-2; D perhaps matches TRBD1 (5 bases). The germline V and J ends were trimmed by 0 bases and 6 bases, with 14 bases remaining between them. This CDR3 comprises 15 residues. Looked up from germline, CDR1 is MNHEY and CDR2 is SMNVEV (reference sequence). In nucleotides, the CDR3 is TGTGCCAGCAGTTTATCGATCGTGGGGCGGGATGGCTACACCTTC. This codes for CASSLSIVGRDGYTF.

This clone was seen a single time. The chain recombines TRBV5-1 with TRBJ2-7; either TRBD1 or TRBD2 may supply D (5 bases each). The CDR3 runs to 14 residues. The V gene's germline CDR1 is SGHRS and CDR2 YFSETQ. The V end lost 4 bases, the J end lost 0 bases, and 11 bases lay between the germline ends. The DNA for the CDR3 is TGCGCCAGCAGCGAAGGGACGATCTCCTACGAGCAGTACTTC. Its protein product is CASSEGTISYEQYF.

This chain joins TRBV7-8 and TRBJ2-4; D is unclear. V dropped 6 bases and J dropped 4 bases, with 16 bases sitting between them. The CDR3 consists of 15 residues. Germline lookup yields CDR1 SGHVS and CDR2 FQNEAQ. This CDR3 is CASSTGAYEKNIQYF. CDR3 bases: TGTGCCAGCAGTACCGGAGCCTACGAAAAAAACATTCAGTACTTC.

Concerning this clone itself: A read error may produce the germline difference seen at one junction end. Additional DNA sequences in this sample encode the identical CDR3. This chain links TRBV19 with TRBJ1-6; the match to TRBD1 covers 10 bases. The CDR3 is 16 amino acids. In germline, CDR1 is LNHDA, CDR2 SQIVND (reference sequence). The CDR3 DNA reads as TGCGCCAGTAGTATCCAACCGGGACAGGGGAATTCACCCCTCCACTTT. Residues: CASSIQPGQGNSPLHF.

The genes are TRBV19 and TRBJ1-2, with 8 bases that match TRBD1. CDR1 is LNHDA and CDR2 is SQIVND in the germline V gene (reference sequence). V trimming: 3 bases; J trimming: 9 bases; junction bases outside the gene matches: 6. The CDR3 has 13 amino acids. The CDR3 DNA follows: TGTGCCAGTAGTATCAGGGGGCGAGCAAGCTACACCTTC. Encoded protein: CASSIRGRASYTF.

A single count supports this clone. This chain joins TRBV30 and TRBJ1-5, with D possibly being TRBD1 (6 bases). The V end was cut by 3 bases, the J end by 2 bases, with 11 bases between. Germline V CDR1 and CDR2: GTSNPN, SVGIG (reference sequence). The CDR3 runs 14 residues. CDR3 coding DNA: TGTGCCTGGAGCGAAAACAGGGGCAATCAGCCCCAGCATTTT. Amino acids: CAWSENRGNQPQHF.

The V gene is TRBV2, the J gene TRBJ2-1; 9 nucleotides agree with TRBD2. Trimming cost V 10 bases and J 2 bases; bases outside gene matches: 6. The CDR3 contains 14 residues. From germline, CDR1 is SNHLY and CDR2 FYNNEI. DNA of the CDR3: TGTGCCATCGATATAGCGGGGGCCTACAATGAGCAGTTCTTC. Translated, it gives CAIDIAGAYNEQFF. Combining the CDR3 with reference TRBV2 and TRBJ2-1 gives the whole variable domain EPEVTQTPSHQVTQMGQEVILRCVPISNHLYFYWYRQILGQKVEFLVSFYNNEISEKSEIFDDQFSVERPDGSNFTLKIRSTKLEDSAMYFCAIDIAGAYNEQFFGPGTRLTVL.

The rearrangement uses TRBV6-5 and TRBJ1-5; TRBD1 matches at 7 bases. There are 14 residues in the CDR3. Germline V gene lookup returns CDR1 MNHEY and CDR2 SVGAGI. V lost 6 bases to trimming and J lost 1 base; unmatched junction nucleotides: 3. The DNA of the CDR3 is TGTGCCAGCAGATTGGACAGGAGCAATCAGCCCCAGCATTTT. Protein: CASRLDRSNQPQHF.

This clone showed up just once. The V call is TRBV6-6, the J call TRBJ1-2, with D unclear. The CDR3 totals 13 residues. The V end was cut by 0 bases, the J end by 1 base, with 3 bases between. CDR1 and CDR2 (germline): MNHNY, SVGAGI (reference sequence). The CDR3 DNA reads TGTGCCAGCAGTTACTCGGTTAACTATGGCTACACCTTC. Translation: CASSYSVNYGYTF.

In this sample, this clone turned up a few times. The chain carries TRBV18 and TRBJ2-3; D not resolved. The V end was cut by 4 bases, the J end by 4 bases, with 9 bases between. The CDR3 totals 13 residues. Germline CDR1 KGHSH, CDR2 LQKENI. The CDR3 bases are TGTGCCAGCTCACAGAATGGGGCAGATACGCAGTATTTT. This translates into CASSQNGADTQYF.

The V and J genes are TRBV2 and TRBJ2-5; 8 bases fit TRBD2. After removal of 3 bases from V and 0 bases from J, the junction contained 6 bases not matched to a gene. There are 16 residues in the CDR3. The germline CDR1 and CDR2 sequences are SNHLY and FYNNEI. CDR3 coding DNA: TGTGCCAGCAGTGAGCAGCCGGGGGGGTACCAAGAGACCCAGTACTTC. Its translation: CASSEQPGGYQETQYF.

V usage is TRBV5-6 and J usage is TRBJ1-4, with 9 nucleotides matching TRBD1. There are 17 residues in the CDR3. Germline loops: CDR1 SGHDT, CDR2 YYEEEE. The V and J ends lost 6 bases and 3 bases, in that order; junction bases with no gene match: 12. CDR3 coding DNA: TGTGCCAGCAACGGACAGGGGTGGGGTCGAGCTAATGAAAAACTGTTTTTT. This codes for CASNGQGWGRANEKLFF.

This chain joins TRBV30 and TRBJ2-7; D is undetermined. Germline CDR1 is GTSNPN and CDR2 is SVGIG (reference sequence). V dropped 6 bases and J dropped 0 bases, with 9 bases sitting between them. The CDR3 length is 12 residues. The CDR3 DNA reads TGTGCCTGCAAAAGGAGCTCCTACGAGCAGTACTTC. Its protein is CACKRSSYEQYF.

The chain combines TRBV11-2 with TRBJ2-2; 8 bases align to TRBD1. The CDR3 consists of 16 residues. Germline CDR1 SGHAT, CDR2 FQNNGV. V trimming: 2 bases; J trimming: 5 bases; junction bases outside the gene matches: 7. CDR3 nucleotide sequence: TGTGCCAGCAGCTTATTTTTACGACAGGGGACCGGGGAGCTGTTTTTT. Translation: CASSLFLRQGTGELFF.

This clone was observed a handful of times. J is TRBJ1-2 and V is TRBV6-1; 10 nucleotides match TRBD1. Germline values: CDR1 MNHNS, CDR2 SASEGT. The V and J ends lost 2 bases and 8 bases, in that order; junction bases with no gene match: 11. The CDR3 runs to 16 residues. The CDR3 loop reads CASSEWGAGTGDGYTF. The CDR3 DNA reads as TGTGCCAGCAGTGAATGGGGGGCTGGGACAGGGGACGGCTACACCTTC.

The chain combines TRBV30 with TRBJ2-3; 9 bases align to TRBD1. V dropped 2 bases and J dropped 7; count of bases not matched to a gene: 10. Germline assignment: CDR1 GTSNPN and CDR2 SVGIG (reference sequence). This CDR3 is 15 amino acids long. The CDR3 sequence is CAWSPGQGWTNTQYF. DNA of the CDR3: TGTGCCTGGAGTCCGGGACAGGGTTGGACAAATACGCAGTATTTT.

This clone has a single count. The chain employs TRBV6-1 and TRBJ2-2, with 7 nucleotides matching TRBD1. V lost 7 bases to trimming and J lost 4 bases; unmatched junction nucleotides: 9. The germline CDR1 and CDR2 sequences are MNHNS and SASEGT. There are 15 residues in the CDR3. CDR3 loop: CASKRERGPTGELFF. CDR3 coding DNA: TGTGCCAGCAAAAGGGAGAGGGGGCCCACCGGGGAGCTGTTTTTT.